Each of the 28 T cell receptor beta chains below was sequenced from the same sample in a study of blood T cell repertoires in COVID-19. The protocol was immunoSEQ multiplex PCR, while the TCRdb copy is restricted to in-frame clones and leaves out a portion. The sample carries about 280,000 clones, around 90% recorded once. The sequenced material came from PBMCs or T cells enriched from blood (not recorded which). Source of these receptors: a woman younger than 45 who had recovered from COVID-19.

This clone has just one count. The J gene is TRBJ2-5, the V gene TRBV30; D not resolved. V lost 3 bases to trimming and J lost 4 bases, with 21 bases between them. In germline, CDR1 is GTSNPN, CDR2 SVGIG (reference sequence). CDR3 length: 16 residues. CDR3 in DNA: TGTGCCTGGAGCTTAGCCCGCTCATGGCTCGGAGAGACCCAGTACTTC. Translating it yields CAWSLARSWLGETQYF.

The rearrangement links TRBV5-4 to TRBJ1-2; 8 bases are shared with TRBD1. The CDR3 runs to 14 residues. Unmatched junction bases numbered 10, after V lost 4 bases and J lost 8 bases. Per the germline V gene, CDR1 is SGHNT and CDR2 is YYREEE (reference sequence). The DNA of the CDR3 is TGTGCCAGCAGCCTCCGGACAGGGCTTGACGGCTACACCTTC. Encoded protein: CASSLRTGLDGYTF.

The chain carries TRBV19 and TRBJ2-7, with D possibly being TRBD1 (6 bases). The V and J ends lost 5 bases and 5 bases respectively, with 13 bases between them. This CDR3 is built from 13 residues. Looked up from germline, CDR1 is LNHDA and CDR2 is SQIVND (reference sequence). In DNA form, the CDR3 reads TGTGCCAGTAGTGAACAGGGAAGGCACGAGCAGTACTTC. This sequence encodes CASSEQGRHEQYF.

The chain recombines TRBV29-1 with TRBJ2-7, with TRBD2 matching 7 bases. This CDR3 region has 13 residues. V was pared by 4 bases and J by 3 bases, with 6 bases of the junction left unmatched. Per germline, CDR1 SQVTM and CDR2 ANQGSEA. The DNA for the CDR3 is TGCAGCGTTGCCGGGACTACCTTCTACGAGCAGTACTTC. Translating it yields CSVAGTTFYEQYF.

The chain joins TRBV5-1 to TRBJ1-1, with D hard to call. Trimming took 2 bases from V and 1 from J, leaving 9 bases between them. The CDR3 consists of 14 residues. In germline, CDR1 is SGHRS, CDR2 YFSETQ. CDR3 DNA sequence: TGCGCCAGCAGCTTCCGCGGAGAGAACACTGAAGCTTTCTTT. It yields the protein CASSFRGENTEAFF.

The chain couples TRBV5-6 to TRBJ1-4; D ambiguous. Trimming left V 5 bases short and J 2 bases short, with 10 bases between. The CDR3 length is 14 residues. Per germline, CDR1 SGHDT and CDR2 YYEEEE. In nucleotides, the CDR3 is TGTGCCAGCAGGAAAGGGAGGACTAATGAAAAACTGTTTTTT. It specifies CASRKGRTNEKLFF.

The chain joins TRBV6-5 to TRBJ1-3; D unresolved. V lost 3 bases to trimming and J lost 0 bases, with 9 bases between them. CDR1 MNHEY and CDR2 SVGAGI come from the germline V gene. The CDR3 totals 15 residues. CDR3 amino acids: CASSYTSRSGNTIYF. In DNA form, the CDR3 reads TGTGCCAGCAGTTATACCAGTCGCTCTGGAAACACCATATATTTT.

J is TRBJ2-2 and V is TRBV10-1, with 12 bases fitting TRBD1. This CDR3 contains 17 residues. Germline CDR1 WNHNN, CDR2 SYGVQD (reference sequence). Losses at the gene ends were 7 bases for V and 6 bases for J; bases not matched to a gene: 12. The CDR3 sequence: CASTSGGTGGFPGELFF. Written as DNA, the CDR3 is TGCGCCAGCACCTCGGGGGGGACAGGGGGCTTCCCCGGGGAGCTGTTTTTT.

J is TRBJ1-4 and V is TRBV28; D remains unclear. CDR3 length: 15 residues. Germline V lookup: CDR1 MDHEN, CDR2 SYDVKM. V lost 3 bases, J lost 4 bases, and 12 bases lay in between. This CDR3 reads CASSLSVSGNEKLFF. CDR3 coding DNA: TGTGCCAGCAGTTTGAGTGTGAGCGGTAATGAAAAACTGTTTTTT.

The rearrangement uses TRBV7-9 and TRBJ1-2; 9 nucleotides line up with TRBD1. The J segment lost 1 base and the V segment lost 5 bases, leaving 2 bases of the junction unmatched. Looked up from germline, CDR1 is SEHNR and CDR2 is FQNEAQ (reference sequence). There are 14 residues in the CDR3. CDR3 loop: CASSRTGVNYGYTF. The CDR3 DNA is TGTGCCAGCAGCCGGACAGGGGTTAACTATGGCTACACCTTC.

The chain joins TRBV27 to TRBJ1-1; the match to TRBD1 covers 7 bases. Per the germline V gene, CDR1 is MNHEY and CDR2 is SMNVEV (reference sequence). This CDR3 is 15 amino acids long. The J segment lost 5 bases and the V segment lost 3 bases, leaving 9 bases of the junction unmatched. CDR3 amino acids: CASSLFRQGRTEAFF. CDR3 nucleotides: TGTGCCAGCAGTTTGTTCCGACAGGGACGAACTGAAGCTTTCTTT.

The genes are TRBV2 and TRBJ2-7, with 9 bases that match TRBD2. Per the germline V gene, CDR1 is SNHLY and CDR2 is FYNNEI. Trimming at V came to 6 bases and at J to 3 bases, leaving 6 bases not matched to a gene. The CDR3 has 14 amino acids. The CDR3 DNA is TGTGCCAGCAGGAAGGCTAGCGGGGACTACGAGCAGTACTTC. Encoded protein: CASRKASGDYEQYF.

This chain links TRBV18 with TRBJ2-7; D might be TRBD2 (6 bases). Germline V gene sequence: CDR1 KGHSH, CDR2 LQKENI. The CDR3 has 16 amino acids. Deletions cut 3 bases from V and 3 bases from J, with 18 bases between. This chain's CDR3 is CASSPIHSSGLYEQYF. The CDR3 DNA reads TGTGCCAGCTCACCCATACATAGTAGCGGTCTCTACGAGCAGTACTTC.

The chain is built from TRBV6-5 and TRBJ2-1, with D maybe TRBD2 (5 bases). Germline V lookup: CDR1 MNHEY, CDR2 SVGAGI. Between the trimmed V and J ends, which lost 5 bases and 6 bases, there was a span of 8 bases. The CDR3 has 12 amino acids. CDR3 protein: CASSTGLNEQFF. CDR3 nucleotides: TGTGCCAGCAGTACCGGACTCAATGAGCAGTTCTTC.

The chain carries TRBV9 and TRBJ2-3; the match to TRBD1 covers 9 bases. The junction had 9 bases not matched to a gene; V was cut back by 2 bases and J by 2 bases. The CDR3 runs 17 residues. Germline V gene lookup returns CDR1 SGDLS and CDR2 YYNGEE. The CDR3 DNA reads TGTGCCAGCAGCGTCGAGGCCGGGACAGGGATCACAGATACGCAGTATTTT. Its protein is CASSVEAGTGITDTQYF.

In its sample, this clone was seen once. V and J are TRBV27 and TRBJ2-1; 8 positions agree with TRBD1. This CDR3 has 17 amino acids. CDR1 is MNHEY and CDR2 is SMNVEV in the germline V gene (reference sequence). V shed 2 bases, J shed 3 bases, and the junction held 9 bases outside the gene matches. In nucleotides, the CDR3 is TGTGCCAGCAGTTTAACCAGGGGGCGCTTAAACTACAATGAGCAGTTCTTC. As protein: CASSLTRGRLNYNEQFF.

In DNA, the CDR3 is TGTGCCAGCAGCCCTCTAGCGGGGGTTGGTGCCAAAAACATTCAGTACTTC. Protein sequence: CASSPLAGVGAKNIQYF. The chain couples TRBV7-2 to TRBJ2-4, with TRBD2 matching over 10 bases. Trimming removed 5 bases from V and 1 base from J; junction bases left unmatched: 8. The CDR3 covers 17 residues. Germline V gives CDR1 SGHTA, CDR2 FQGNSA.

The chain recombines TRBV5-4 with TRBJ1-2; TRBD1 matches 9 bases. Per germline, CDR1 SGHNT and CDR2 YYREEE (reference sequence). The junction had 15 bases not matched to a gene; V was cut back by 4 bases and J by 8 bases. CDR3 length: 16 residues. CDR3 residues: CASSPRQGQGLWGYTF. The CDR3 nucleotides read TGTGCCAGCAGCCCCCGACAGGGACAGGGCTTATGGGGCTACACCTTC.

This chain links TRBV3-1 (or the pseudogene TRBV3-2) with TRBJ1-2; TRBD1 is a possible D gene (5 bases). CDR3 length: 16 amino acids. Germline lookup yields CDR1 LGHDT and CDR2 YNNKEL (reference sequence). V dropped 3 bases and J dropped 8 bases, with 22 bases sitting between them. In DNA, the CDR3 is TGTGCCAGCAGCCACGATTTTAAGCGGGGCTCTGGCGGCTACACCTTC. It specifies CASSHDFKRGSGGYTF.

The chain uses TRBV29-1 and TRBJ1-2; the match to TRBD1 covers 12 bases. The CDR3 totals 14 residues. Trimming at V came to 6 bases and at J to 4 bases, leaving 6 bases not matched to a gene. Germline V gene data show CDR1 as SQVTM and CDR2 as ANQGSEA. CDR3 residues: CSVGGTGGGYGYTF. The DNA of the CDR3 is TGCAGCGTCGGGGGGACAGGGGGCGGCTATGGCTACACCTTC.

For the CDR3, the DNA is TGTGCCAGCAGCCCCGCCGACAGGGGAGAAAAGTGTGACAACAATGAGCAGTTCTTC. Its protein product is CASSPADRGEKCDNNEQFF. The chain recombines TRBV12-1 with TRBJ2-1; the table's TRBD1 call for D was not verified on the DNA. TRBV12-1 is a listed pseudogene. The CDR3 has 19 amino acids.

The chain employs TRBV2 and TRBJ2-5; D not resolved. From germline, CDR1 is SNHLY and CDR2 FYNNEI. The ends were cut back, 6 bases at V and 7 bases at J, with 15 bases in the middle. The CDR3 has 13 residues. The CDR3 loop reads CASSEIGHGTQYF. As DNA, the CDR3 is TGTGCCAGCAGCGAAATTGGCCATGGGACCCAGTACTTC.

This chain's CDR3 is CASSPLPSGREEQFF. DNA for the CDR3: TGTGCCAGCTCACCGCTCCCTAGCGGGAGGGAAGAGCAGTTCTTC. The chain has TRBV18 and TRBJ2-1; 12 bases agree with TRBD2. This CDR3 is 15 amino acids long. Germline V gene data show CDR1 as KGHSH and CDR2 as LQKENI. V was pared by 3 bases and J by 10 bases, with 7 bases of the junction left unmatched.

This clone was recorded only once. This CDR3 reads CASSIDRGIAEQFF. CDR3 DNA sequence: TGTGCCAGTAGTATAGACAGGGGAATCGCTGAGCAGTTCTTC. This chain joins TRBV19 and TRBJ2-1; D is possibly TRBD1 (6 bases). Germline-derived CDR1 and CDR2 are LNHDA and SQIVND (reference sequence). The CDR3 is 14 residues long. V was shortened by 0 bases and J by 9 bases, with 12 bases between the two germline ends.

Written as DNA, the CDR3 is TGTGCTAGTGGTCCCGGGACAACATATGGCTACACCTTC. Translating it yields CASGPGTTYGYTF. The gene calls are TRBV12-5 and TRBJ1-2; D may be TRBD1 (6 bases). This CDR3 is built from 13 residues. Deletions cut 5 bases from V and 5 bases from J, with 12 bases between. The germline V gene encodes CDR1 LGHNT and CDR2 FRNRAP.

This chain connects TRBV28 to TRBJ1-2, with TRBD1 as a possible D gene (6 bases). The CDR3 sequence is 14 residues long. Germline V gene lookup returns CDR1 MDHEN and CDR2 SYDVKM. The germline V and J ends were trimmed by 4 bases and 8 bases, with 17 bases remaining between them. The CDR3 region is CASSSSPGTQGYTF. For the CDR3, the DNA is TGTGCCAGCAGTTCAAGCCCCGGGACACAAGGCTACACCTTC.

CDR3 region: CASSQQNPTGDRSNTEAFF. The CDR3 nucleotides are TGCGCCAGCAGCCAACAAAACCCGACAGGGGATCGGTCGAACACTGAAGCTTTCTTT. This chain connects TRBV4-1 to TRBJ1-1; 8 bases map to TRBD1. The CDR3 sequence is 19 residues long. Germline values: CDR1 MGHRA, CDR2 YSYEKL. V lost 2 bases to trimming and J lost 1 base; unmatched junction nucleotides: 15.

This chain joins TRBV18 and TRBJ2-2; the match to TRBD2 covers 7 bases. CDR3 length: 18 residues. V lost 2 bases, J lost 7 bases, and 16 bases stayed unmatched. CDR1 is KGHSH, CDR2 LQKENI, per germline. The CDR3 loop is CASSPIILAEGFGGELFF. The CDR3 nucleotides are TGTGCCAGCTCACCAATTATCCTAGCGGAGGGTTTCGGCGGGGAGCTGTTTTTT. The variable domain in full, with the rest retrieved from reference TRBV18 and TRBJ2-2, is NAGVMQNPRHLVRRRGQEARLRCSPMKGHSHVYWYRQLPEEGLKFMVYLQKENIIDESGMPKERFSAEFPKEGPSILRIQQVVRGDSAAYFCASSPIILAEGFGGELFFGEGSRLTVL.